This is a list of T cell receptor beta chains from one sample in a study of T cell repertoires in cytomegalovirus infection. No cognate antigen is known for these TCRs. TCRdb itself ran the reads through MiXCR, one entry per CDR3 protein. The profile covers 370,000 or so distinct CDR3 sequences, with roughly 34% appearing a single time and approximately 15% taken by the ten largest. Sequences were derived from cultured PBMCs, sampled from culture after CMV antigen stimulation. The receptors come from a human donor in good health (CMV status not recorded). Some clones in this sample may be carry-over from other donors' samples. CDR3s include the opening cysteine and the closing phenylalanine or tryptophan. D genes are given only for firm matches. Expanded clones are given a class, and other clones once, few, many or no size at all.

v_call	clone_size	j_call	d_call	cdr3_length	cdr3_aa	cdr3_nt
TRBV6-5	many	TRBJ2-1	TRBD2	16	CASSYPSGSGYNEQFF	TGTGCCAGCAGTTACCCTAGCGGGAGCGGCTACAATGAGCAGTTCTTC
TRBV6-6	few	TRBJ1-2	-	12	CAERDANYGYTF	TGTGCCGAGAGGGACGCTAACTATGGCTACACCTTC
TRBV10-3	few	TRBJ1-1	-	16	CAISDPGFRGVTEAFF	TGTGCCATCAGCGATCCGGGGTTCCGGGGGGTCACTGAAGCTTTCTTT
TRBV7-2	many	TRBJ2-1	TRBD2	19	CASSPGLAGGHISYNEQFF	TGTGCCAGCAGCCCCGGACTAGCGGGAGGTCATATCTCCTACAATGAGCAGTTCTTC
TRBV27	-	TRBJ2-1	-	16	CASSSRGGTRHNEQFF	TGTGCCAGCAGCTCAAGGGGCGGGACCCGCCACAATGAGCAGTTCTTC
TRBV5-1	-	TRBJ1-2	TRBD1	15	CASSLEGTGNYGYTF	TGCGCCAGCAGCTTGGAAGGGACAGGGAACTATGGCTACACCTTC
TRBV14	-	TRBJ2-1	-	13	CASSQAAAGSQFF	TGTGCCAGCAGCCAGGCCGCAGCGGGTTCACAGTTCTTC
TRBV5-1	-	TRBJ2-1	TRBD2	16	CASSWGLAISYNEQFF	TGCGCCAGCAGCTGGGGACTAGCGATATCCTACAATGAGCAGTTCTTC
TRBV5-6	-	TRBJ2-5	-	14	CASSSRDTVETQYF	TGTGCCAGCAGCTCCCGGGACACCGTAGAGACCCAGTACTTC
TRBV19	-	TRBJ2-6	-	16	CASSIGGGSGANVLTF	TGTGCCAGTAGTATAGGAGGGGGCTCTGGGGCCAACGTCCTGACTTTC
TRBV6-2/TRBV6-3	few	TRBJ2-1	-	16	CASSPLGVAGHNEQFF	TGTGCCAGCAGTCCCCTGGGGGTGGCGGGACACAATGAGCAGTTCTTC
TRBV12-5	few	TRBJ2-1	TRBD2	18	CASGLVGRGLAAYNEQFF	TGTGCTAGTGGTTTGGTAGGTCGGGGACTAGCGGCCTACAATGAGCAGTTCTTC
TRBV29-1	-	TRBJ2-1	-	12	CSPGTINNEQFF	TGCAGCCCGGGGACCATAAACAATGAGCAGTTCTTC